Each of the 16 T cell receptor beta chains below was sequenced from the same sample in a study of blood T cell repertoires in COVID-19. Here immunoSEQ multiplex PCR was the method, and the copy in TCRdb shows in-frame clones only, minus some. Of roughly 230,000 clones in the sample, 89% were seen once. Sequenced sample: peripheral blood. The origin of the receptors is a woman between 35 and 50 years old who had recovered from COVID-19.

The chain is built from TRBV4-1 and TRBJ2-5, with no clear D. Trimming took 2 bases from V and 1 from J, leaving 11 bases between them. Germline loops: CDR1 MGHRA, CDR2 YSYEKL. The CDR3 is 15 amino acids. CDR3 residues: CASSQTLTRQETQYF. The CDR3 DNA is TGCGCCAGCAGCCAAACCCTAACCCGCCAAGAGACCCAGTACTTC.

Comments on this clone: Other nucleotide sequences from this sample produce the same CDR3. The chain carries TRBV18 and TRBJ2-5; D is unclear. V lost 3 bases, J lost 1 base, and 6 bases lay in between. Per germline, CDR1 KGHSH and CDR2 LQKENI. The CDR3 is 13 residues long. The CDR3 DNA sequence: TGTGCCAGCTCACCGGGCTTCCAAGAGACCCAGTACTTC. Amino acid sequence: CASSPGFQETQYF.

This clone has only one observation. The chain employs TRBV2 and TRBJ1-1; D not resolved. The CDR3 has 16 amino acids. Germline V CDR1 and CDR2: SNHLY, FYNNEI. Trimming removed 2 bases at V and 6 bases at J, with 19 bases between. The chain's CDR3 is CASSEHPATVVPEAFF. DNA of the CDR3: TGTGCCAGCAGTGAACACCCAGCGACTGTGGTCCCTGAAGCTTTCTTT.

V and J are TRBV2 and TRBJ1-2; D is unresolved. Deletions cut 3 bases from V and 0 bases from J, with 8 bases between. The CDR3 runs 14 residues. Per germline, CDR1 SNHLY and CDR2 FYNNEI. CDR3 protein: CASSEAQANYGYTF. DNA of the CDR3: TGTGCCAGCAGTGAGGCTCAGGCTAACTATGGCTACACCTTC. The full variable domain, rest sourced from reference TRBV2 and TRBJ1-2, is EPEVTQTPSHQVTQMGQEVILRCVPISNHLYFYWYRQILGQKVEFLVSFYNNEISEKSEIFDDQFSVERPDGSNFTLKIRSTKLEDSAMYFCASSEAQANYGYTFGSGTRLTVV.

The chain employs TRBV19 and TRBJ2-3, with TRBD2 as a possible D gene (6 bases). Germline V gives CDR1 LNHDA, CDR2 SQIVND (reference sequence). The CDR3 sequence is 14 residues long. The V end lost 8 bases, the J end lost 1 base, and 13 bases lay between the germline ends. The CDR3 coding sequence is TGTGCCAGTGCTCGATTAGCGGGCACAGATACGCAGTATTTT. Translated, it gives CASARLAGTDTQYF.

This chain connects TRBV27 to TRBJ2-5, with 7 bases that match TRBD1. Germline V gene sequence: CDR1 MNHEY, CDR2 SMNVEV (reference sequence). Trimming at V came to 6 bases and at J to 4 bases, leaving 14 bases not matched to a gene. The CDR3 covers 16 residues. The CDR3 DNA is TGTGCCAGCAGCCGAAAGGTGACAGGGCGTGGAGAGACCCAGTACTTC. It translates to CASSRKVTGRGETQYF.

The rearrangement joins TRBV19 to TRBJ1-5; D remains ambiguous. CDR3 length: 15 residues. The V and J ends lost 0 bases and 2 bases respectively, with 8 bases between them. CDR1 and CDR2 from the germline V gene are LNHDA and SQIVND (reference sequence). CDR3 DNA: TGTGCCAGTAGTATAGACTTCCAGGGCAATCAGCCCCAGCATTTT. Residues: CASSIDFQGNQPQHF.

This chain joins TRBV5-1 and TRBJ1-1; weak D call: TRBD1 (5 bases). The CDR3 loop spans 13 amino acids. Per the germline V gene, CDR1 is SGHRS and CDR2 is YFSETQ. V was trimmed by 1 base and J by 10 bases, leaving 14 bases between them. The CDR3 spells CASSLSGGEAAFF. CDR3 DNA sequence: TGCGCCAGCAGCTTGTCTGGGGGGGAGGCAGCTTTCTTT.

CDR3 protein: CASSQPPGTGVNTEAFF. The CDR3, as DNA: TGTGCCAGCAGTCAGCCCCCCGGGACAGGGGTGAACACTGAAGCTTTCTTT. This chain joins TRBV2 and TRBJ1-1, with 10 positions matching TRBD1. The J segment lost 0 bases and the V segment lost 5 bases, leaving 9 bases of the junction unmatched. Germline CDR1 reads SNHLY; CDR2 reads FYNNEI. This CDR3 spans 17 amino acids.

V is TRBV19 and J is TRBJ2-1; D unclear. CDR1 and CDR2 from the germline V gene are LNHDA and SQIVND (reference sequence). V was clipped by 4 bases and J by 8 bases, with 15 bases between them. The CDR3 loop spans 14 amino acids. CDR3 bases: TGTGCCAGTAGTACCCAAACAGCCAGTGATGAGCAGTTCTTC. This translates into CASSTQTASDEQFF.

The chain combines TRBV5-6 with TRBJ2-7, with D maybe TRBD2 (6 bases). The length of the CDR3 is 14 residues. V gave up 4 bases and J gave up 7 bases, with 18 bases separating them. The V gene's germline CDR1 is SGHDT and CDR2 YYEEEE. This chain's CDR3 is CASSRRASVGEQYV. In DNA, the CDR3 is TGTGCCAGCAGCCGAAGAGCTAGCGTGGGTGAGCAGTACGTC.

The chain has TRBV7-3 and TRBJ2-4; TRBD1 aligns across 10 bases. The CDR3 is 20 residues long. From germline, CDR1 is SGHTA and CDR2 FQGTGA. The J segment lost 0 bases and the V segment lost 5 bases, leaving 16 bases of the junction unmatched. CDR3 residues: CASSASTGTGEILAKNIQYF. The CDR3 DNA reads TGTGCCAGCAGCGCCAGTACCGGGACAGGGGAAATACTAGCCAAAAACATTCAGTACTTC.

This clone was observed a few times. The chain carries TRBV10-3 and TRBJ1-3; no firm D call. Germline V gene sequence: CDR1 ENHRY, CDR2 SYGVKD. The CDR3 is made up of 14 amino acids. V lost 6 bases, J lost 8 bases, and 17 bases lay in between. The CDR3 DNA sequence: TGTGCCATCAGGAGAGAGACAAGACAAGACACCATATATTTT. Translation gives CAIRRETRQDTIYF.

V is TRBV19 and J is TRBJ2-5, with a weak D call TRBD1 (5 bases). Between the trimmed V and J ends, which lost 4 bases and 9 bases, there was a span of 12 bases. Per the germline V gene, CDR1 is LNHDA and CDR2 is SQIVND (reference sequence). The CDR3 runs 12 residues. In nucleotides, the CDR3 is TGTGCCAGTAGTACCGAAGGGGTGGCCCAGTACTTC. Protein sequence: CASSTEGVAQYF. Together with reference TRBV19 and TRBJ2-5, the CDR3 gives the full variable domain: DGGITQSPKYLFRKEGQNVTLSCEQNLNHDAMYWYRQDPGQGLRLIYYSQIVNDFQKGDIAEGYSVSREKKESFPLTVTSAQKNPTAFYLCASSTEGVAQYFGPGTRLLVL.

This chain connects TRBV24-1 to TRBJ2-3; the match to TRBD2 covers 10 bases. Trimming removed 3 bases from V and 0 bases from J; junction bases left unmatched: 8. Germline assignment: CDR1 KGHDR and CDR2 SFDVKD. The CDR3 contains 18 residues. The CDR3 region has the DNA TGTGCCACCAGTGATCACCGGACTAGCGGTCCTAGCACAGATACGCAGTATTTT. Translated: CATSDHRTSGPSTDTQYF.

A remark on this clone: Other DNA sequences in the same sample also yield this CDR3. V and J are TRBV19 and TRBJ1-5; tentatively, D is TRBD1 (5 bases). Germline assignment: CDR1 LNHDA and CDR2 SQIVND (reference sequence). V was clipped by 5 bases and J by 2 bases, with 10 bases between them. The CDR3 contains 14 residues. The CDR3 spells CASSGQGGNQPQHF. DNA for the CDR3: TGTGCCAGTAGTGGCCAGGGTGGCAATCAGCCCCAGCATTTT.